What follows describes a single T cell receptor (beta chain). The antigen is undetermined. Time point denoted: week 23, last vaccination. Topical imiquimod was applied with each vaccine dose, which held 300 ug of mutant IDH1 20-mer peptide. These data come from a study of a mutant IDH1 vaccine in newly diagnosed glioma. Germline lookup yields CDR1 SGHVS and CDR2 FQNEAQ. The J segment lost 8 bases and the V segment lost 1 base, leaving 7 bases of the junction unmatched. CDR3 length equals 15 residues. Profiling relied on immunoSEQ multiplex PCR, and the TCRdb table lists in-frame clones only, not all of them. Here the sample spans tens of thousands of clones, around 86% being singletons.

This chain connects TRBV7-8 to TRBJ2-1, with 8 bases matching TRBD1. This clonotype was sampled from a man aged 40-49 years with glioma. The input for sequencing was PBMCs, taken from a glioma patient whose treatment included an IDH1 peptide vaccine. DNA for the CDR3: TGTGCCAGCAGCTTAGTTCAGGGGGCCAACCATGAGCAGTTCTTC. This gives the protein CASSLVQGANHEQFF.